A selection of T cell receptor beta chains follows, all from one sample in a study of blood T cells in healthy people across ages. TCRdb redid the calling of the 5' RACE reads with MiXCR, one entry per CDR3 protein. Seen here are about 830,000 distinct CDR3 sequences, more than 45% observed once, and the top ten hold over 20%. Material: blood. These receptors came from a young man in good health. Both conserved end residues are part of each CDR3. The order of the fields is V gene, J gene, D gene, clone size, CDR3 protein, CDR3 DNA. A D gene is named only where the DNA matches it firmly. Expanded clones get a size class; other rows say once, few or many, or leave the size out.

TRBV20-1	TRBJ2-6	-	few	CSAPPAHGANVLTF	TGCAGTGCTCCCCCTGCGCATGGGGCCAACGTCCTGACTTTC
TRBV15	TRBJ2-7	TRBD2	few	CATSGGSGGSYEQYF	TGTGCCACCAGCGGGGGATCTGGCGGGAGTTACGAGCAGTACTTC
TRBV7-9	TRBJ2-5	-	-	CASSQWTQGETQYF	TGTGCCAGCAGCCAATGGACTCAAGGGGAGACCCAGTACTTC
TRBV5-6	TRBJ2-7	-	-	CASSLGGFNEQYF	TGTGCCAGCAGCTTGGGAGGGTTCAACGAGCAGTACTTC
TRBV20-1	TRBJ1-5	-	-	CSANTGTNNQPQHF	TGCAGTGCCAATACCGGGACAAACAATCAGCCCCAGCATTTT
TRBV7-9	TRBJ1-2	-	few	CASSFGGPRAGDGYTF	TGTGCCAGCAGCTTTGGTGGGCCGCGGGCAGGGGATGGCTACACCTTC
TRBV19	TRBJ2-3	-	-	CASSTWGGDTQYF	TGTGCCAGTAGTACCTGGGGCGGGGATACGCAGTATTTT
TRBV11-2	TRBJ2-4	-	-	CASSLVVGLGEQYF	TGTGCCAGCAGCTTAGTTGTGGGTCTGGGAGAGCAGTACTTC
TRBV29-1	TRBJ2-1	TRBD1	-	CSAAGQGYNEQFF	TGCAGCGCCGCGGGACAGGGGTACAATGAGCAGTTCTTC
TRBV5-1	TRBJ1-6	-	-	CASSLAPLGSPLHF	TGCGCCAGCAGCTTGGCTCCCCTCGGATCACCCCTCCACTTT
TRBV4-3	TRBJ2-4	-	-	CASSRATGLGNIQYF	TGCGCCAGCAGCCGCGCGACGGGACTCGGAAACATTCAGTACTTC
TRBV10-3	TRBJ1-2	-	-	CAIRVLQGYTF	TGTGCCATCAGGGTCCTTCAGGGCTACACCTTC
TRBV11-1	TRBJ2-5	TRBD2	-	CASSFRFGLAGGRETQYF	TGTGCCAGCAGTTTCCGGTTTGGACTAGCGGGGGGACGAGAGACCCAGTACTTC
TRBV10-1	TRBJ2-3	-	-	CASSDAGTQYF	TGCGCCAGCAGTGATGCGGGTACGCAGTATTTT
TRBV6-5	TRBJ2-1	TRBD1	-	CASSPGQGCEQFF	TGTGCCAGCAGCCCCGGACAGGGCTGTGAGCAGTTCTTC
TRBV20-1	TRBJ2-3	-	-	CSARDAGRQYTDTQYF	TGCAGTGCTAGAGATGCTGGCCGCCAATACACAGATACGCAGTATTTT
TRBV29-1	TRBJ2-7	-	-	CSVEKYRGEQYF	TGCAGCGTTGAAAAGTATCGGGGCGAGCAGTACTTC
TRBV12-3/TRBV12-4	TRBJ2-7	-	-	CASNSNRGTTEQYF	TGTGCCAGCAACTCTAACAGGGGGACTACCGAGCAGTACTTC
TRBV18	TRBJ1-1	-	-	CASSPVDLNTEAFF	TGTGCCAGCTCACCAGTGGACCTGAACACTGAAGCTTTCTTT
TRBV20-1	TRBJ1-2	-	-	CSAPMFQGYYGYTF	TGCAGTGCCCCTATGTTTCAGGGGTACTATGGCTACACCTTC
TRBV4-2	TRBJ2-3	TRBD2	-	CASSRQTSDTDTQYF	TGTGCCAGCAGCCGACAGACTAGCGACACAGATACGCAGTATTTT
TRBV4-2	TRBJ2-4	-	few	CASSQDLQKPIQYF	TGTGCCAGCAGCCAAGATTTGCAGAAGCCCATTCAGTACTTC
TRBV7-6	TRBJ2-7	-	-	CASSSRISGLSSYEQYF	TGTGCCAGCAGCTCGAGAATATCGGGCCTCAGCTCCTACGAGCAGTACTTC
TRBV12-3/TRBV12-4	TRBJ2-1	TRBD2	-	CASSSSGGNLDEQFF	TGTGCCAGCAGTTCTAGCGGGGGGAATCTTGATGAGCAGTTCTTC
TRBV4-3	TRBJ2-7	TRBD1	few	CASSPGTATYEQYF	TGCGCCAGCAGCCCTGGGACAGCGACCTACGAGCAGTACTTC
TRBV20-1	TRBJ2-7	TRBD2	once	CSAVAGLGHYEQYF	TGCAGTGCCGTAGCGGGCCTCGGACACTACGAGCAGTACTTC
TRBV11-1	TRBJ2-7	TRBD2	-	CASSRDGGLAGSYEQYF	TGTGCCAGCAGCCGAGACGGCGGATTAGCGGGGTCCTACGAGCAGTACTTC
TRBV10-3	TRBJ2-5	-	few	CATQQGTMEETQYF	TGTGCCACCCAGCAGGGTACAATGGAAGAGACCCAGTACTTC
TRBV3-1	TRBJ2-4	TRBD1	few	CASSPWTGVGIQYF	TGTGCCAGCAGCCCCTGGACAGGAGTAGGCATTCAGTACTTC
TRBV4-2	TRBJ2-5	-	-	CASRGPGRQETQYF	TGTGCCAGCCGGGGGCCGGGGAGACAAGAGACCCAGTACTTC
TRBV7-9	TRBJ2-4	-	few	CASIPGTATPKEDIQYF	TGTGCCAGCATCCCCGGGACGGCGACTCCTAAAGAGGACATTCAGTACTTC
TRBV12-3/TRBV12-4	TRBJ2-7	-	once	CASTFRRLGYEQYF	TGTGCCAGCACGTTTAGACGCCTCGGCTATGAGCAGTACTTC
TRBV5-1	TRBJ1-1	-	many	CASSFTGRTEAFF	TGCGCCAGCAGCTTCACAGGGCGAACTGAAGCTTTCTTT
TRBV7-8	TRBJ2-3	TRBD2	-	CAGRTSGALKPTDTQYF	TGTGCCGGCCGGACTAGCGGGGCCCTTAAACCCACAGATACGCAGTATTTT
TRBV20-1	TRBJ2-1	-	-	CSAGRGNNEQFF	TGCAGTGCTGGACGGGGCAACAATGAGCAGTTCTTC